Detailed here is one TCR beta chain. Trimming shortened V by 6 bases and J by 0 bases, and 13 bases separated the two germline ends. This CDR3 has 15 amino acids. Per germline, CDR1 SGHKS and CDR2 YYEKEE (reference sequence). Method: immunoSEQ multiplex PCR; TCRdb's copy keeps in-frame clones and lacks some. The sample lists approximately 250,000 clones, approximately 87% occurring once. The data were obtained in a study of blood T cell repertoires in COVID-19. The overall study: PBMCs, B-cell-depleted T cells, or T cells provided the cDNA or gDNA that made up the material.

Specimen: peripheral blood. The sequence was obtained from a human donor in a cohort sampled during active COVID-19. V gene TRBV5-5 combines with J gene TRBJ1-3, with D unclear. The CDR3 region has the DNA TGTGCCAGCAACGGGAGGGAACCCTCTGGAAACACCATATATTTT. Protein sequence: CASNGREPSGNTIYF.